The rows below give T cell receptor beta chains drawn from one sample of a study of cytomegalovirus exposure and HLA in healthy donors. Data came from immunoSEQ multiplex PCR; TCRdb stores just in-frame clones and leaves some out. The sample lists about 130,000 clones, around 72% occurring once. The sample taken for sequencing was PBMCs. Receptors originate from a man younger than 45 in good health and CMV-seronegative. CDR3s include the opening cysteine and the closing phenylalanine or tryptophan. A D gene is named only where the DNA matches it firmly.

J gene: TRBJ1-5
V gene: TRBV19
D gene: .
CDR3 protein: CASTLVGGDQPQHF

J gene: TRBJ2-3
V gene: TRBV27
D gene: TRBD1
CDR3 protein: CASSLWDSRTDTQYF

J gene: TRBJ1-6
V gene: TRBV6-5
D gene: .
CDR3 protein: CASSYPPGGDSPLHF

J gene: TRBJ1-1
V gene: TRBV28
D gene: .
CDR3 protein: CASRNVRQANTEAFF

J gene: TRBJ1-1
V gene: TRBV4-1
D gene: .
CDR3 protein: CASSPERDTEAFF

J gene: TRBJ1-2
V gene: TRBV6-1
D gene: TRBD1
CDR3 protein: CASSPTGAYYGYTF

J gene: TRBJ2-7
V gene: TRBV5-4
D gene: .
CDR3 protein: CASSLGGGQGYEQYF

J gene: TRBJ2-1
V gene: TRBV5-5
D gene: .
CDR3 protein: CASSEYNEQFF

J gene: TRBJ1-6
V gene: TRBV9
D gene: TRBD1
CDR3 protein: CASSKGQGALNSPLHF

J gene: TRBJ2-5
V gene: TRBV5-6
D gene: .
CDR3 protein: CASTRGDETQYF

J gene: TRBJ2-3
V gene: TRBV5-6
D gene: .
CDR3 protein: CASSLRQIPTDTQYF